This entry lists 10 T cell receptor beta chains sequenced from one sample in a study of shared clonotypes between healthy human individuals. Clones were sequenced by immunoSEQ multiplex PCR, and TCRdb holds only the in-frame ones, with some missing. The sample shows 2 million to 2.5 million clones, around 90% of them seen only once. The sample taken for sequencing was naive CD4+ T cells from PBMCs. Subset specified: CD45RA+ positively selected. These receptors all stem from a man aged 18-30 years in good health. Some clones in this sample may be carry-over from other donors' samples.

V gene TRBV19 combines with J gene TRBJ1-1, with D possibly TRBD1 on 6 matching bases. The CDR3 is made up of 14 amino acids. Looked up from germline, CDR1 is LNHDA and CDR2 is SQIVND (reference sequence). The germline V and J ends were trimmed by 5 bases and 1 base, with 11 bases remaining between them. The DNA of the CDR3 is TGTGCCAGTAGTTTAGGGGGGGCGAACACTGAAGCTTTCTTT. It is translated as CASSLGGANTEAFF.

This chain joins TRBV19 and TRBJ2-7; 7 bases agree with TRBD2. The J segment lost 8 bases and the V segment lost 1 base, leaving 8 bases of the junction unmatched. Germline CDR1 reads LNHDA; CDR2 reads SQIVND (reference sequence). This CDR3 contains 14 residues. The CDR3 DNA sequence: TGTGCCAGTAGTATAGGGGGGGGTGCTGGAAAGCAGTACTTC. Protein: CASSIGGGAGKQYF. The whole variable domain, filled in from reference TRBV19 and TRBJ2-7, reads DGGITQSPKYLFRKEGQNVTLSCEQNLNHDAMYWYRQDPGQGLRLIYYSQIVNDFQKGDIAEGYSVSREKKESFPLTVTSAQKNPTAFYLCASSIGGGAGKQYFGPGTRLTVT.

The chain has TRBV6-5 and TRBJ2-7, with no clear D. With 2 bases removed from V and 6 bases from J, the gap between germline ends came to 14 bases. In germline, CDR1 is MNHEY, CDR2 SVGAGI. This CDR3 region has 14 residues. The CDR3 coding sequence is TGTGCCAGCAGTTACGGGGTAGGGTTGGCCGAGCAGTACTTC. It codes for CASSYGVGLAEQYF.

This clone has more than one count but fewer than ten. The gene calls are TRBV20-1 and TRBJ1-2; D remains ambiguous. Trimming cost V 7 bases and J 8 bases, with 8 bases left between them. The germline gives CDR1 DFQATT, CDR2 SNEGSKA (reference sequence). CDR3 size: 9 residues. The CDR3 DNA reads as TGCAGTGGAGCGCCAGGCTACACCTTC. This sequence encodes CSGAPGYTF.

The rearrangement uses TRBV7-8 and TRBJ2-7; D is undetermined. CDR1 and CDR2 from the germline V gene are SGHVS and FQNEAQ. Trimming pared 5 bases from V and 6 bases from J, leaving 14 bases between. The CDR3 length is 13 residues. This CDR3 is CASSPGRSGEQYF. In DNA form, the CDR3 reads TGTGCCAGCAGCCCCGGGCGGTCGGGCGAGCAGTACTTC.

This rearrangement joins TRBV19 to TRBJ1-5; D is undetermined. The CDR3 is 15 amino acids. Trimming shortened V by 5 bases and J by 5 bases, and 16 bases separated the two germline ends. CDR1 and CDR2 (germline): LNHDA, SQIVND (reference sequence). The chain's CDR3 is CASSLPPGPDQPQHF. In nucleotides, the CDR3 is TGTGCCAGTAGTCTACCCCCGGGCCCCGATCAGCCCCAGCATTTT.

This chain's CDR3 is CASSLYPPPDTEAFF. The CDR3 bases are TGCGCCAGCAGCTTGTACCCCCCGCCGGACACTGAAGCTTTCTTT. This chain joins TRBV5-1 and TRBJ1-1, with D uncertain. Trimming shortened V by 1 base and J by 3 bases, and 13 bases separated the two germline ends. Germline assignment: CDR1 SGHRS and CDR2 YFSETQ. The CDR3 sequence is 15 residues long.

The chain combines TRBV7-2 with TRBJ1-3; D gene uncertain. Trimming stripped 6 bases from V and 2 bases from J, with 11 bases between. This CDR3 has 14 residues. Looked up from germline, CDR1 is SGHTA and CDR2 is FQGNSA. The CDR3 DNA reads TGTGCCAGCAGAGACGGACCTCCTGGAAACACCATATATTTT. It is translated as CASRDGPPGNTIYF.

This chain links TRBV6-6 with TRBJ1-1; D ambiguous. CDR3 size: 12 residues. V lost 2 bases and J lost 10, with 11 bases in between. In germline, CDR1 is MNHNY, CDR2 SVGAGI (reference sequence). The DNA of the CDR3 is TGTGCCAGCAGTTACCAGGCAGGTACAGCTTTCTTT. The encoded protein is CASSYQAGTAFF.

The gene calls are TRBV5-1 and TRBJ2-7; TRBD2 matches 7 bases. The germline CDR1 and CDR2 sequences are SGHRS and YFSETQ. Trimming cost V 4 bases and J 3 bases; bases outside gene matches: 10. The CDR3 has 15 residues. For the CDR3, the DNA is TGCGCCAGCAGCCCGCGTCCGCGGGGGAGCTACGAGCAGTACTTC. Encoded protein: CASSPRPRGSYEQYF.